This T cell receptor (beta chain) came from a study of blood T cell repertoires in COVID-19. TCRdb's copy holds only in-frame clones and misses some; the assay was immunoSEQ multiplex PCR. The sample has 200,000 to 250,000 clones, nearly 90% seen once. The V gene's germline CDR1 is SGHNT and CDR2 YYREEE (reference sequence). Trimming removed 0 bases from V and 0 bases from J, with 4 bases in between. The CDR3 is made up of 15 amino acids. Sequenced material: peripheral blood. The rearrangement links TRBV5-4 to TRBJ2-6, with D uncertain. This TCR was recovered from a woman under 30 who had recovered from COVID-19. The DNA of the CDR3 is TGTGCCAGCAGCTTGGGCGGCTCTGGGGCCAACGTCCTGACTTTC. This codes for CASSLGGSGANVLTF.